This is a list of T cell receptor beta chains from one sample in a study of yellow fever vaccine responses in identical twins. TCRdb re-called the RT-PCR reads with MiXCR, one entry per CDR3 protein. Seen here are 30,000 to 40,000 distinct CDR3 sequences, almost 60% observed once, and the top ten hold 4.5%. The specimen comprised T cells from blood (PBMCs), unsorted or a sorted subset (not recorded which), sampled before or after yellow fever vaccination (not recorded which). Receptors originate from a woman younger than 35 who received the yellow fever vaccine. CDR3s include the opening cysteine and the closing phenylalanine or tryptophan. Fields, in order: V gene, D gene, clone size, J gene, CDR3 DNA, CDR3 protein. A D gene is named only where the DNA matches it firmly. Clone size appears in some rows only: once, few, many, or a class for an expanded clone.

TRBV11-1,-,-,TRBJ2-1,TGTGCCAGCAGCTTACGCGCTGGGTGGAATGAGCAGTTCTTC,CASSLRAGWNEQFF
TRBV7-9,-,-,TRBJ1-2,TGTGCCAGCAGCATAACAGATTATGGCTACACCTTC,CASSITDYGYTF
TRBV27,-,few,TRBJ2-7,TGTGCCAGCAGTTTAAGAAATGGCCTTGGCGAGCAGTACTTC,CASSLRNGLGEQYF
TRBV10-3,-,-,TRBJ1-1,TGTGCCATCAGTCCAGGGTACACTGAAGCTTTCTTT,CAISPGYTEAFF
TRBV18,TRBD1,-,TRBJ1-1,TGTGCCAGCTCACCCGTTCGGGACAGACCCGTGGACGAAGCTTTCTTT,CASSPVRDRPVDEAFF
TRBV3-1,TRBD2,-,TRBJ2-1,TGTGCCAGCAGCCAAGAGGCGGCTAGCGGCTCCTACAATGAGCAGTTCTTC,CASSQEAASGSYNEQFF
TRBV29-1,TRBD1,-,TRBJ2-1,TGCAGCGTTACAGGACAGGGGGCCAGGAGTGAGCAGTTCTTC,CSVTGQGARSEQFF
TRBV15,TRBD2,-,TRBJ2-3,TGTGCCACCAGCAGAGAGGGGGGACTAGCGGGAGTCGGAGATACGCAGTATTTT,CATSREGGLAGVGDTQYF
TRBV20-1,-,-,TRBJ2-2,TGCAGTGCTCGCCCCTCGAACACCGGGGAGCTGTTTTTT,CSARPSNTGELFF
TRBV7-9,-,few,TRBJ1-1,TGTGCCAGCAGCGACGCGTCGAACACTGAAGCTTTCTTT,CASSDASNTEAFF
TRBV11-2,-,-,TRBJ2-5,TGTGCCAGCAGCTTAGTCTTGCTAACTAACCAAGAGACCCAGTACTTC,CASSLVLLTNQETQYF
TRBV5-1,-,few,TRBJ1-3,TGCGCCAGCAGTTTAGACGGTAGCTCTGGAAACACCATATATTTT,CASSLDGSSGNTIYF
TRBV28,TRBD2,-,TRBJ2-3,TGTGCCAGCAGTTTTGGGCCGGGCGGGAGGATCACAGATACGCAGTATTTT,CASSFGPGGRITDTQYF
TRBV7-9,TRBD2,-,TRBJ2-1,TGTGCCAGCAGCTCCATCGGGAGGGATGAGCAGTTCTTC,CASSSIGRDEQFF
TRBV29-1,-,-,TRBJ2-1,TGCAGCGTTCCACGGCGCGCCGATCAATGGGGGAATGAGCAGTTCTTC,CSVPRRADQWGNEQFF
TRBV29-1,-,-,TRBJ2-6,TGCAGCGTACTTAGGGACAACAGAGTCTCTGGGGCCAACGTCCTGACTTTC,CSVLRDNRVSGANVLTF
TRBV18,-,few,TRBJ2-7,TGTGCCAGCTCACCAGGGGGCTCCTACGAGCAGTACTTC,CASSPGGSYEQYF
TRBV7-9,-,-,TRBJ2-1,TGTGCCAGCAGCTTAGATCAGCGGATCAATGAGCAGTTCTTC,CASSLDQRINEQFF
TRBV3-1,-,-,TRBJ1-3,TGTGCCAGCAGCCTCCTTAGGACGGACGTCTCTGGAAACACCATATATTTT,CASSLLRTDVSGNTIYF
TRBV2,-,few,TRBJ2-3,TGTGCCAGCGGGCAGGAAAGCACAGATACGCAGTATTTT,CASGQESTDTQYF
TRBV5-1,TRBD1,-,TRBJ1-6,TGCGCCAGCAGCCAGACAGGGGAATATGGTTCACCCCTCCACTTT,CASSQTGEYGSPLHF
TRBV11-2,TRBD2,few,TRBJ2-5,TGTGCCAGCAGCTATGGGCGGGGGGAAGGCCCCCAGTACTTC,CASSYGRGEGPQYF
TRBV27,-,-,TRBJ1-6,TGTGCCAGCAGTCCCACCCGCGGGGGCAATTCACCCCTCCACTTT,CASSPTRGGNSPLHF
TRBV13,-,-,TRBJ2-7,TGTGCCAGCAGCTCTAGCCCGGGACGCTTGTCCTACGAGCAGTACTTC,CASSSSPGRLSYEQYF
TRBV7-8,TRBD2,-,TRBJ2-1,TGTGCCAGCAGCTTAGCGCCCCTGGGACTAGCGGGAGACAATGAGCAGTTCTTC,CASSLAPLGLAGDNEQFF
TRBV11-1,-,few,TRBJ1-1,TGTGCCAGTAGAGGCTCAGCTACTGAAGCTTTCTTT,CASRGSATEAFF
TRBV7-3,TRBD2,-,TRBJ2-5,TGTGCCAGCAGCTTAAACCTAGCGGGGCAAGAGACCCAGTACTTC,CASSLNLAGQETQYF
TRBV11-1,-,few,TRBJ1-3,TGTGCCAGCAGCCTGATGAAGGACAGTGGCGACACCATATATTTT,CASSLMKDSGDTIYF
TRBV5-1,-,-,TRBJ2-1,TGCGCCAGCAGCTTGGTGGGCATCCCCACCGATGAGCAGTTCTTC,CASSLVGIPTDEQFF
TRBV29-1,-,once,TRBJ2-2,TGCAGCGCCCGAGACGTCGGGGAGCTGTTTTTT,CSARDVGELFF
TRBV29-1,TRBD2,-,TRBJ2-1,TGCAGCGTTGAAGGTCGGACTAGCGGCTATAATGAGCAGTTCTTC,CSVEGRTSGYNEQFF
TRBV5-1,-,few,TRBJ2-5,TGCGCCAGCAGCTTGGATAGGGGCAGGGTGGAAGAGACCCAGTACTTC,CASSLDRGRVEETQYF
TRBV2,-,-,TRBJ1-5,TGTGCCAGCAGTGGCGAGACCCACAATCAGCCCCAGCATTTT,CASSGETHNQPQHF
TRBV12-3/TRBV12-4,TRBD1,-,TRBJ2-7,TGTGCCAGCAGGCTACCGGGACAGACCCCCCACGAGCAGTACTTC,CASRLPGQTPHEQYF
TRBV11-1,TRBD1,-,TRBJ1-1,TGTGCCAGCAGCCCGCGGACAGGGAGTTTGACTGAAGCTTTCTTT,CASSPRTGSLTEAFF
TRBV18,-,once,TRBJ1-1,TGTGCCAGCTCACCCTCTATCCTAGGGGTAACCGGGAACACTGAAGCTTTCTTT,CASSPSILGVTGNTEAFF
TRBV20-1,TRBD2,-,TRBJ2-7,TGCAGTGCTATGGTTAGCGGGAGATCCTACGAGCAGTACTTC,CSAMVSGRSYEQYF
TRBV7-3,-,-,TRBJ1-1,TGTGCCAGCAGCTTAATTGACACTGAAGCTTTCTTT,CASSLIDTEAFF
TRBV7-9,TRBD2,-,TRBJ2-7,TGTGCCAGCAGCTCAGGGACTAGCGGGAGTTCTCGGCGCGAGCAGTACTTC,CASSSGTSGSSRREQYF
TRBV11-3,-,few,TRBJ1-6,TGTGCCAGCAGCCCACCTGGGGATTCACCCCTCCACTTT,CASSPPGDSPLHF
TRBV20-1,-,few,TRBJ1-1,TGCAGTGCCTTAACCGATGAGAACACTGAAGCTTTCTTT,CSALTDENTEAFF
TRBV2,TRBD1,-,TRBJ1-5,TGTGCCAGCAGTCAACAGGGGGCAGGCAATCAGCCCCAGCATTTT,CASSQQGAGNQPQHF
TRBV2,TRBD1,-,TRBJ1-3,TGTGCCAGCAGGGCCGACAGGGGGAATGGAAACACCATATATTTT,CASRADRGNGNTIYF
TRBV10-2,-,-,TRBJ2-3,TGCGCCAGCAGTTCCGGGACGCCAAGCGATACGCAGTATTTT,CASSSGTPSDTQYF
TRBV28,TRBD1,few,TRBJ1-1,TGTGCCAGCAGCTCACAGGGGCGCACTGAAGCTTTCTTT,CASSSQGRTEAFF
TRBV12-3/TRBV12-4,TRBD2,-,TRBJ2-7,TGTGCCAGCACCTATAGGGCGGGAGTGGGATACGAGCAGTACTTC,CASTYRAGVGYEQYF
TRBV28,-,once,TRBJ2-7,TGTGCCAGCAGTCCTATAGAACGGAGACTCCACTTC,CASSPIERRLHF
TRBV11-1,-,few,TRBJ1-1,TGTGCCAGCAGCCGAGAGGGCACCATGAACACTGAAGCTTTCTTT,CASSREGTMNTEAFF
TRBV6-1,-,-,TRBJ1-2,TGTGCCAGCAGGAGAGGGGTTTTAGACTATGGCTACACCTTC,CASRRGVLDYGYTF
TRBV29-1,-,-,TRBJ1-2,TGCAGCGTTGTAAAGGGAGACTATGGCTACACCTTC,CSVVKGDYGYTF
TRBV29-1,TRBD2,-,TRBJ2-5,TGCAGCGTTAGCGGGACCAACATCCAAGAGACCCAGTACTTC,CSVSGTNIQETQYF
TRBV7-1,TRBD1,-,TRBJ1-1,TGTGCCAGCAGCCCGAGGACAGGCCAGAACACTGAAGCTTTCTTT,CASSPRTGQNTEAFF
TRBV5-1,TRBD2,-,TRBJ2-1,TGCGCCAGCAGTCGTACTAGCGGGGGTGTCTCCTACAATGAGCAGTTCTTC,CASSRTSGGVSYNEQFF
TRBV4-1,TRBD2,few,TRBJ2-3,TGCGCCAGCAGCCAAGACCTACTAGCGGGACACACAGATACGCAGTATTTT,CASSQDLLAGHTDTQYF
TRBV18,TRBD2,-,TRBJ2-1,TGTGCCAGCTCACCGTTGTGGGAGGGCCATAATGAGCAGTTCTTC,CASSPLWEGHNEQFF
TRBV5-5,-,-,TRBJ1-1,TGTGCCAGCAGCTTAGCCAGAATGAACACTGAAGCTTTCTTT,CASSLARMNTEAFF